This passage covers 4 T cell receptor beta chains from one sample sequenced in a study of metastatic and nonmetastatic thyroid tumors. TCRdb reprocessed the PCR reads via MiXCR. The repertoire includes around 12,000 clones, around 10% of them detected once, and approximately 29% sits in the top ten. Thyroid surgery was performed in patients who had received no treatment beforehand. Input material: blood. All receptors derive from a female donor with papillary thyroid cancer or a benign thyroid nodule (not recorded which). Some clones in this sample may be carry-over from other donors' samples.

Ten or more counts support this clone. V usage is TRBV7-3 and J usage is TRBJ2-3; 7 bases line up with TRBD2. CDR1 and CDR2 from the germline V gene are SGHTA and FQGTGA. The CDR3 contains 14 residues. Trimming took 1 base from V and 3 from J; bases not matched to a gene: 1. Here the CDR3 reads CASSLRGGTDTQYF. The CDR3 nucleotides are TGTGCCAGCAGCTTAAGGGGGGGTACAGATACGCAGTATTTT.

This clone was seen many times. The chain recombines TRBV20-1 with TRBJ1-5; D perhaps matches TRBD1 (6 bases). V lost 3 bases to trimming and J lost 2 bases, with 14 bases between them. Germline CDR1 is DFQATT and CDR2 is SNEGSKA (reference sequence). This CDR3 has 15 residues. In DNA form, the CDR3 reads TGCAGTGCTAGTAAGTCGGGGGCGGGCAATCAGCCCCAGCATTTT. Translation gives CSASKSGAGNQPQHF.

The rearrangement uses TRBV19 and TRBJ1-6; tentatively, D is TRBD1 (6 bases). The CDR3 has 16 amino acids. From germline, CDR1 is LNHDA and CDR2 SQIVND (reference sequence). Trimming stripped 1 base from V and 4 bases from J, with 11 bases between. DNA of the CDR3: TGTGCCAGTAGTATAGGAGGGGGTTCTTATAATTCACCCCTCCACTTT. This sequence encodes CASSIGGGSYNSPLHF.

This clone has ten or more counts. The V and J genes are TRBV7-8 and TRBJ1-5; possible D gene TRBD1, 5 bases. The germline gives CDR1 SGHVS, CDR2 FQNEAQ. The V end was cut by 5 bases, the J end by 6 bases, with 14 bases between. This CDR3 region has 14 residues. In nucleotides, the CDR3 is TGTGCCAGCAGCCCATATGACAGATTTCAGCCCCAGCATTTT. Protein product: CASSPYDRFQPQHF.